The source of this T cell receptor (beta chain) is a study of shared clonotypes between healthy human individuals. The table lists this clone with a count of one. The study ran the assay at deep level. Repertoires were generated with immunoSEQ multiplex PCR, while TCRdb's copy carries only in-frame clones and drops some. The data show approximately 740,000 clones, around 74% seen once. Sequenced sample: memory CD4+ T cells sorted from blood. Regarding subset: CD45RA-negative fraction. The TCR originated in a woman aged 25 to 39 in good health.

CDR3: CAWSVGTGGLADTQYF. The CDR3 DNA is TGTGCCTGGAGTGTAGGGACAGGGGGCCTCGCAGATACGCAGTATTTT. The V and J genes are TRBV30 and TRBJ2-3; 12 bases are shared with TRBD1. The V and J ends lost 0 bases and 4 bases, in that order; junction bases with no gene match: 5. This CDR3 spans 16 amino acids. Looked up from germline, CDR1 is GTSNPN and CDR2 is SVGIG (reference sequence).